A single sample gave rise to the 3 T cell receptor beta chains below, sequenced in a study of identical twins. TCRdb re-called the 5' RACE reads with MiXCR, one entry per CDR3 protein. The sample lists some 900,000 distinct CDR3 sequences, roughly an eighth seen once, with about 1.5% in the top ten. The same specimen was also included in a second study, on yellow fever vaccine responses in identical twins.

Sample: PBMCs. The receptors here all came from a woman younger than 35 in good health.

The V gene is TRBV20-1, the J gene TRBJ2-4, with a possible D match to TRBD2 (6 bases). In germline, CDR1 is DFQATT, CDR2 SNEGSKA (reference sequence). With 4 bases removed from V and 1 base from J, the gap between germline ends came to 14 bases. The CDR3 is 15 amino acids. The CDR3 DNA reads as TGCAGTGCTACCTCCGGGACTGACGCCAAAAACATTCAGTACTTC. This encodes CSATSGTDAKNIQYF.

The chain has TRBV25-1 and TRBJ2-3; 8 nucleotides align to TRBD1. The CDR3 runs 17 residues. J was trimmed by 3 bases and V by 3 bases; bases with no gene match: 11. The V gene's germline CDR1 is MGHDK and CDR2 SYGVNS. This chain's CDR3 is CASSEKGQGVWTDTQYF. CDR3 DNA: TGTGCCAGCAGTGAGAAAGGACAGGGAGTATGGACAGATACGCAGTATTTT.

This clonotype was detected only a few times. The chain couples TRBV7-9 to TRBJ2-3, with 7 bases that match TRBD1. This CDR3 comprises 14 residues. Trimming cost V 1 base and J 4 bases; bases outside gene matches: 2. Germline assignment: CDR1 SEHNR and CDR2 FQNEAQ (reference sequence). CDR3 loop: CASSLDRGADTQYF. CDR3 bases: TGTGCCAGCAGCTTAGACAGGGGCGCAGATACGCAGTATTTT.